This record concerns one T cell receptor (beta chain) sequence. Its target is not known. The data were obtained in a study of cytomegalovirus exposure and HLA in healthy donors. General observations from the study: Solely CMV serostatus was available to characterize immune exposure. Data from an earlier analysis indicated that most TCR beta V segments were productive either about 90% or about 30% of the time. Indistinguishability led to the exclusion of some V segments, TRBV6-2 and TRBV6-3 included.

Between the trimmed V and J ends, which lost 6 bases and 0 bases, there was a span of 15 bases. Germline V gene data show CDR1 as SQVTM and CDR2 as ANQGSEA. The CDR3 covers 15 residues. The PCR contained 60 Vbeta and 13 Jbeta primers. Using immunoSEQ multiplex PCR, the repertoire was profiled, and TCRdb retains in-frame clones only, with some absent. The table has approximately 120,000 clones, approximately 79% seen once. The chain has TRBV29-1 and TRBJ2-1; tentatively, D is TRBD1 (6 bases). This receptor was obtained from a man aged 30 to 45 in good health and CMV-seronegative. Sequencing was done on a sample of PBMCs. Here the CDR3 DNA reads TGCAGCGTAGCCGCGACAGGCTACTCCTACAATGAGCAGTTCTTC. Translating gives CSVAATGYSYNEQFF.